One sample yielded the 25 T cell receptor beta chains listed below, sequenced in a study of technical replicates of blood from a handful of donors. The table came from immunoSEQ multiplex PCR; TCRdb's copy has only in-frame clones and leaves some out. The sample holds tens of thousands of clones; 80% to 95% are singletons and the top ten take around 0.42%. Material for sequencing was T cells isolated from PBMCs. Every receptor here comes from a human donor in good health.

The CDR3 here is CASHKTSGSYNEQFF. The CDR3 DNA follows: TGTGCCAGCCATAAGACTAGCGGTTCCTACAATGAGCAGTTCTTC. The gene calls are TRBV18 and TRBJ2-1; TRBD2 matches at 9 bases. The ends lost 8 bases at V and 1 base at J; junction bases unmatched: 6. The length of the CDR3 is 15 residues. In germline, CDR1 is KGHSH, CDR2 LQKENI.

The chain links TRBV6-1 to TRBJ1-5; perhaps TRBD1 as D (5 bases). CDR1 and CDR2 (germline): MNHNS, SASEGT. Trimming took 1 base from V and 7 from J, leaving 14 bases between them. The CDR3 is made up of 15 amino acids. The CDR3 protein is CASSEGGWGSQPQHF. The CDR3, as DNA: TGTGCCAGCAGTGAAGGGGGTTGGGGCTCCCAGCCCCAGCATTTT.

This chain connects TRBV5-1 to TRBJ2-1; 8 positions agree with TRBD2. This CDR3 contains 14 residues. V lost 4 bases and J lost 0; bases outside the gene matches: 0. Germline V gene data show CDR1 as SGHRS and CDR2 as YFSETQ. CDR3 protein: CASSAGGSYNEQFF. The CDR3 DNA follows: TGCGCCAGCAGCGCGGGAGGCTCCTACAATGAGCAGTTCTTC. The whole variable domain, filled in from reference TRBV5-1 and TRBJ2-1, reads KAGVTQTPRYLIKTRGQQVTLSCSPISGHRSVSWYQQTPGQGLQFLFEYFSETQRNKGNFPGRFSGRQFSNSRSEMNVSTLELGDSALYLCASSAGGSYNEQFFGPGTRLTVL.

This sequence joins TRBV11-2 and TRBJ1-2, with D possibly TRBD1 on 6 matching bases. From germline, CDR1 is SGHAT and CDR2 FQNNGV. The CDR3 has 13 residues. V lost 6 bases and J 4 bases, leaving 12 bases between the germline ends. The DNA of the CDR3 is TGTGCCAGCAGGTCAGGGGTTTTCTATGGCTACACCTTC. Amino acids: CASRSGVFYGYTF. The full variable domain, with the rest looked up from reference TRBV11-2 and TRBJ1-2, is EAGVAQSPRYKIIEKRQSVAFWCNPISGHATLYWYQQILGQGPKLLIQFQNNGVVDDSQLPKDRFSAERLKGVDSTLKIQPAKLEDSAVYLCASRSGVFYGYTFGSGTRLTVV.

The V gene is TRBV28, the J gene TRBJ2-1, with D unresolved. Trimming stripped 3 bases from V and 7 bases from J, with 7 bases between. The CDR3 consists of 12 residues. Per the germline V gene, CDR1 is MDHEN and CDR2 is SYDVKM. The CDR3 here is CASSFALNEQFF. Here the CDR3 DNA reads TGTGCCAGCAGTTTTGCGCTGAATGAGCAGTTCTTC.

The chain combines TRBV15 with TRBJ1-1; tentatively, D is TRBD1 (6 bases). This CDR3 spans 14 amino acids. The ends were cut back, 9 bases at V and 1 base at J, with 15 bases in the middle. CDR1 LNHNV and CDR2 YYDKDF come from the germline V gene (reference sequence). CDR3 loop: CATTDSLKNTEAFF. Written as DNA, the CDR3 is TGTGCCACTACGGACAGCCTCAAGAACACTGAAGCTTTCTTT.

The genes are TRBV5-1 and TRBJ2-2; the match to TRBD2 covers 7 bases. V lost 2 bases, J lost 3 bases, and 4 bases stayed unmatched. CDR1 is SGHRS, CDR2 YFSETQ, per germline. This CDR3 contains 15 residues. CDR3 in amino acids: CASSFGGRDTGELFF. Here the CDR3 DNA reads TGCGCCAGCAGCTTTGGCGGGAGAGACACCGGGGAGCTGTTTTTT.

This chain connects TRBV30 to TRBJ1-2, with TRBD1 as a possible D gene (6 bases). Germline assignment: CDR1 GTSNPN and CDR2 SVGIG (reference sequence). The CDR3 is 12 residues long. V lost 2 bases to trimming and J lost 12 bases, with 16 bases between them. The CDR3 nucleotides read TGTGCCTGGAGTCCCGACAGGCTACGCGACACCTTC. Residues: CAWSPDRLRDTF.

The chain couples TRBV11-3 to TRBJ2-1; 9 nucleotides line up with TRBD1. This CDR3 comprises 16 residues. CDR1 and CDR2 from the germline V gene are SGHNT and YENEEA. V gave up 0 bases and J gave up 2 bases; unmatched junction bases: 2. In DNA form, the CDR3 reads TGTGCCAGCAGCTTAGAGGGACAGGGACCCTACAATGAGCAGTTCTTC. Translation gives CASSLEGQGPYNEQFF.

The V call is TRBV29-1, the J call TRBJ2-3; TRBD1 aligns across 10 bases. CDR1 and CDR2 (germline): SQVTM, ANQGSEA. V shed 5 bases and J 6 bases; nucleotides not matched to a gene: 5. The CDR3 extends over 13 amino acids. The CDR3 DNA follows: TGCAGCGTTACGACAGGGGGCGGGGATACGCAGTATTTT. Amino acid sequence: CSVTTGGGDTQYF.

The rearrangement uses TRBV5-1 and TRBJ2-1, with TRBD1 identical over 9 bases. This CDR3 region has 14 residues. V was clipped by 4 bases and J by 10 bases; unmatched bases: 9. The germline V gene encodes CDR1 SGHRS and CDR2 YFSETQ. The CDR3 DNA follows: TGCGCCAGCAGCGCGGACAGGGGAGAGTACGAGCAGTTCTTC. Translated, it gives CASSADRGEYEQFF. Together with reference TRBV5-1 and TRBJ2-1, the CDR3 gives the full variable domain: KAGVTQTPRYLIKTRGQQVTLSCSPISGHRSVSWYQQTPGQGLQFLFEYFSETQRNKGNFPGRFSGRQFSNSRSEMNVSTLELGDSALYLCASSADRGEYEQFFGPGTRLTVL.

The chain's CDR3 is CASSLDRGPQTIYEQYF. Written as DNA, the CDR3 is TGTGCCAGCAGCTTAGATCGCGGCCCTCAGACGATCTACGAGCAGTACTTC. The chain combines TRBV7-9 with TRBJ2-7; no reliable D call. Germline loops: CDR1 SEHNR, CDR2 FQNEAQ (reference sequence). V was pared by 1 base and J by 3 bases, with 19 bases between. The CDR3 spans 17 residues.

V usage is TRBV29-1 and J usage is TRBJ2-7; possible D gene TRBD2, 6 bases. There are 14 residues in the CDR3. The germline V and J ends were trimmed by 4 bases and 6 bases, with 19 bases remaining between them. Germline V gene lookup returns CDR1 SQVTM and CDR2 ANQGSEA. The CDR3 reads CSVGGFGGNGEQYF. CDR3 in DNA: TGCAGCGTTGGGGGCTTCGGAGGGAATGGCGAGCAGTACTTC.

As regards this clone: At one end the junction does not follow the germline gene, possibly because of a read error. The V and J genes are TRBV15 and TRBJ2-7, with 13 bases lining up with TRBD2. The CDR3 contains 15 residues. Germline V gene sequence: CDR1 LNHNV, CDR2 YYDKDF (reference sequence). CDR3 region: CATSGEGLAGYEQYF. The CDR3 DNA is TGTGCCACCAGCGGAGAGGGACTAGCGGGATACGAGCAGTACTTC.

The chain combines TRBV19 with TRBJ1-1, with TRBD1 identical over 9 bases. Losses at the gene ends were 6 bases for V and 5 bases for J; bases not matched to a gene: 4. This CDR3 is built from 13 residues. The germline CDR1 and CDR2 sequences are LNHDA and SQIVND (reference sequence). CDR3 amino acids: CASRLGTGTEAFF. As DNA, the CDR3 is TGTGCCAGTAGATTAGGGACAGGGACTGAAGCTTTCTTT.

This clone was found a few times. The V call is TRBV6-1, the J call TRBJ1-1; 7 bases map to TRBD1. The CDR3 consists of 12 residues. Looked up from germline, CDR1 is MNHNS and CDR2 is SASEGT. V was clipped by 6 bases and J by 6 bases; unmatched bases: 4. The DNA for the CDR3 is TGTGCCAGCAGGGACAGGTGGTCTGAAGCTTTCTTT. This codes for CASRDRWSEAFF.

Of note for this clone: Other DNA sequences in the sample encode the same CDR3. The V and J genes are TRBV10-3 and TRBJ2-3; 9 positions match TRBD1. The CDR3 contains 14 residues. Looked up from germline, CDR1 is ENHRY and CDR2 is SYGVKD. J lost 2 bases, V lost 5 bases, and 2 bases had no gene match. This chain's CDR3 is CAISRDRDTDTQYF. In nucleotides, the CDR3 is TGTGCCATCAGTAGGGACAGGGACACAGATACGCAGTATTTT.

V gene TRBV27 combines with J gene TRBJ1-1; D unclear. Germline CDR1 is MNHEY and CDR2 is SMNVEV (reference sequence). The CDR3 totals 13 residues. V was clipped by 4 bases and J by 1 base, with 7 bases between them. The CDR3 DNA sequence: TGTGCCAGCAGTTGGTTTAGGAACACTGAAGCTTTCTTT. As protein: CASSWFRNTEAFF.

This clone was counted only a few times. This chain links TRBV7-9 with TRBJ2-7; tentative D call: TRBD2 (5 bases). The CDR3 is 13 amino acids. Looked up from germline, CDR1 is SEHNR and CDR2 is FQNEAQ (reference sequence). V was cut by 5 bases and J by 7 bases, with 15 bases left in between. As DNA, the CDR3 is TGTGCCAGCAGCAATGGACTGTTTTTGGAGCAGTACTTC. It specifies CASSNGLFLEQYF.

V usage is TRBV2 and J usage is TRBJ2-7, with a tentative D call TRBD2 (5 bases). Germline-derived CDR1 and CDR2 are SNHLY and FYNNEI. V lost 3 bases and J 1 base, leaving 10 bases between the germline ends. The CDR3 runs to 14 residues. The CDR3 is CASSDPGSSYEQYF. The CDR3 coding sequence is TGTGCCAGCAGTGACCCGGGGTCGTCCTACGAGCAGTACTTC.

The genes are TRBV7-8 and TRBJ2-5; TRBD2 matches at 9 bases. The CDR3 has 15 amino acids. Germline CDR1 is SGHVS and CDR2 is FQNEAQ. Trimming cost V 1 base and J 2 bases; bases outside gene matches: 2. The CDR3 bases are TGTGCCAGCAGCTTAGGTACTAGCGGGCAAGAGACCCAGTACTTC. Amino acid sequence: CASSLGTSGQETQYF.

A single count supports this clone. V and J are TRBV28 and TRBJ1-1; D remains ambiguous. The V gene's germline CDR1 is MDHEN and CDR2 SYDVKM. Trimming left V 4 bases short and J 4 bases short, with 7 bases between. This CDR3 contains 12 residues. The CDR3 DNA follows: TGTGCCAGCAGTTCCGGGATCACTGAAGCTTTCTTT. Translated, it gives CASSSGITEAFF.

This chain connects TRBV14 to TRBJ1-2; the D gene is possibly TRBD1 (5 bases). Germline values: CDR1 SGHDN, CDR2 FVKESK. CDR3 length: 13 residues. The V end lost 0 bases, the J end lost 6 bases, and 8 bases lay between the germline ends. The CDR3 here is CASSQDLGDGYTF. CDR3 DNA: TGTGCCAGCAGCCAAGATTTAGGGGATGGCTACACCTTC.

V usage is TRBV19 and J usage is TRBJ1-2, with 11 bases matching TRBD1. Germline CDR1 reads LNHDA; CDR2 reads SQIVND (reference sequence). CDR3 length equals 13 residues. V gave up 3 bases and J gave up 8 bases; unmatched junction bases: 2. CDR3 protein: CASSIGQGAGYTF. The CDR3 DNA reads as TGTGCCAGTAGTATCGGACAGGGGGCGGGCTACACCTTC. Full variable domain (remainder filled in from reference TRBV19 and TRBJ1-2): DGGITQSPKYLFRKEGQNVTLSCEQNLNHDAMYWYRQDPGQGLRLIYYSQIVNDFQKGDIAEGYSVSREKKESFPLTVTSAQKNPTAFYLCASSIGQGAGYTFGSGTRLTVV.

About this clone: Mismatch with germline at one junction end may stem from a read error. This chain joins TRBV9 and TRBJ2-3, with 8 bases that match TRBD2. This CDR3 contains 16 residues. The germline gives CDR1 SGDLS, CDR2 YYNGEE. This chain's CDR3 is CAGSVDSSGHFSTQYF. CDR3 DNA sequence: TGTGCCGGCAGCGTAGATTCTAGCGGGCACTTTAGTACGCAGTATTTT.